This T cell receptor beta chain derives from a study of T cell responses to AZD1222 COVID-19 vaccine. Measured with immunoSEQ multiplex PCR; TCRdb has only the in-frame clones, and not every one. This sample has about 110,000 clones; 90% occur once, and the top ten carry 7.5% to 9%. V lost 2 bases to trimming and J lost 5 bases, with 1 base between them. CDR1 MNHNS and CDR2 SASEGT come from the germline V gene. The CDR3 extends over 11 amino acids. The source was peripheral blood, collected 28 days after the second AZD1222 dose. The source of this sequence is an adult who received the AZD1222 COVID-19 vaccine. This sequence joins TRBV6-1 and TRBJ1-3; no clear D. CDR3 bases: TGTGCCAGCAGTGAAAGAAACACCATATATTTT. This gives the protein CASSERNTIYF.